This entry is about one TCR beta chain. Its specificity is unknown. Pools of viral peptides were used by the ViraFEST assay to expand antigen-specific CD4+ T cells ahead of sequencing. Isolation of CD4+ T cells took place after nine to ten days of culture. People in the vaccine group had not been infected with SARS-CoV-2 before, and their nucleocapsid antibodies were negative. IL-2 at 10 IU/ml and peptides at around 10 ug/ml were added to cultured PBMC, fewer than 2.5 million per well. This CDR3 is built from 16 residues. The J segment lost 2 bases and the V segment lost 0 bases, leaving 4 bases of the junction unmatched. Germline V gives CDR1 SGHTS, CDR2 YDEGEE. The data belong to a study of vaccination effects on CD4 cells after COVID-19. Here immunoSEQ multiplex PCR was the method, and the copy in TCRdb shows in-frame clones only, minus some. The data contain tens of thousands of clones, approximately 80% of them singletons.

J is TRBJ2-5 and V is TRBV5-8; 10 bases match TRBD2. The sequences come from CD4+ T cells from PBMCs cultured with HCoV-NL63 spike peptides, collected before COVID-19 vaccination. The sequence was collected from a human donor who received a COVID-19 vaccine. CDR3 sequence (DNA): TGTGCCAGCAGCTTGGGTAGCGGGGGGAAGCAAGAGACCCAGTACTTC. Translated, it gives CASSLGSGGKQETQYF.